The clone carrying this TCR beta chain came up a few times. The CDR3 consists of 14 residues. In germline, CDR1 is MNHEY, CDR2 SMNVEV (reference sequence). V was clipped by 5 bases and J by 7 bases; unmatched bases: 7. The data derive from a study of beta chain features in type 1 diabetes. The purity of all sorted populations exceeded 95%. The authors reverse transcribed all of the isolated RNA, so sequencing captured expressed TCRB transcripts. Each sample of naive, central memory or regulatory T cells had, on average, around 3.3 million reads. The assay was immunoSEQ multiplex PCR, and TCRdb's table has in-frame clones only and misses some. The sample lists 350,000 to 400,000 clones, less than 15% seen once, with about 0.019% in the top ten.

The rearrangement joins TRBV27 to TRBJ2-5, with TRBD2 matching 10 bases. The specimen was naive CD4+ T cells from blood. The origin of this receptor is a woman under 30 in good health. CDR3 in DNA: TGTGCCAGCAGTCCCCCTAGCGGGGGAGGGACCCAGTACTTC. Its translation is CASSPPSGGGTQYF.